The 2 T cell receptor beta chains presented below share a single source sample, sequenced in a study of T cell responses to AZD1222 COVID-19 vaccine. Assay used: immunoSEQ multiplex PCR; TCRdb lists only in-frame clones, some missing. The table shows about 39,000 clones, with roughly 88% occurring only once. The sample here was peripheral blood, taken 28 days after the second dose of the MenACWY control vaccine. The receptors come from an adult who received the MenACWY meningococcal vaccine as a control.

Relative to its sample, this clone is large (0.1 to 1%). This chain links TRBV7-3 with TRBJ1-1; no reliable D call. The germline gives CDR1 SGHTA, CDR2 FQGTGA. This CDR3 has 13 residues. The ends were cut back, 4 bases at V and 0 bases at J, with 6 bases in the middle. The CDR3 is CASSSGLNTEAFF. CDR3 bases: TGTGCCAGCAGCTCCGGTCTGAACACTGAAGCTTTCTTT.

The chain recombines TRBV5-1 with TRBJ1-4, with no clear D. Germline V gives CDR1 SGHRS, CDR2 YFSETQ. V shed 4 bases and J shed 5 bases, with 9 bases lying between them. This CDR3 is 13 amino acids long. This CDR3 reads CASSPAENEKLFF. CDR3 DNA: TGCGCCAGCAGCCCGGCAGAAAATGAAAAACTGTTTTTT.